The 6 T cell receptor beta chains reported below all come from one sample, sequenced in a study of blood T cell repertoires in COVID-19. Some clones are missing from TCRdb's copy, which holds only in-frame ones; the method was immunoSEQ multiplex PCR. The repertoire consists of 30,000 to 40,000 clones, with around nine tenths occurring once and the leading ten covering roughly 13%. The sample consisted of peripheral blood. The receptors derive from a human donor with active COVID-19. The donor label of this sample is uncertain.

The V gene is TRBV3-1 (or the pseudogene TRBV3-2), the J gene TRBJ1-2; D remains ambiguous. CDR1 is LGHDT and CDR2 is YNNKEL in the germline V gene (reference sequence). Trimming pared 1 base from V and 7 bases from J, leaving 4 bases between. The CDR3 consists of 11 residues. The CDR3 region is CASSQGLGYTF. For the CDR3, the DNA is TGTGCCAGCAGCCAAGGTCTTGGCTACACCTTC.

This sequence joins TRBV5-8 and TRBJ2-1, with TRBD1 matching over 9 bases. Germline V lookup: CDR1 SGHTS, CDR2 YDEGEE. This CDR3 region has 17 residues. The V and J ends lost 0 bases and 4 bases, in that order; junction bases with no gene match: 8. The CDR3 nucleotides are TGTGCCAGCAGCTTGGTGGTTGGGACAGGGACTTACAATGAGCAGTTCTTC. Translating gives CASSLVVGTGTYNEQFF.

The V gene is TRBV6-5, the J gene TRBJ2-7; no definite D call. CDR3 length equals 13 residues. Germline V gives CDR1 MNHEY, CDR2 SVGAGI. Trimming took off 5 bases at V and 1 base at J, with 9 bases between the two ends. CDR3 sequence: CASSRTVSYEQYF. The CDR3 DNA reads as TGTGCCAGCAGTAGAACGGTATCCTACGAGCAGTACTTC.

The chain combines TRBV5-5 with TRBJ2-5; TRBD1 matches at 9 bases. Germline V gene lookup returns CDR1 SGHKS and CDR2 YYEKEE (reference sequence). The J segment lost 4 bases and the V segment lost 5 bases, leaving 9 bases of the junction unmatched. This CDR3 has 15 amino acids. The CDR3 reads CASRAAGTGRETQYF. As DNA, the CDR3 is TGTGCCAGCAGGGCCGCCGGGACAGGGCGAGAGACCCAGTACTTC. Full variable domain (rest looked up from reference TRBV5-5 and TRBJ2-5): DAGVTQSPTHLIKTRGQQVTLRCSPISGHKSVSWYQQVLGQGPQFIFQYYEKEERGRGNFPDRFSARQFPNYSSELNVNALLLGDSALYLCASRAAGTGRETQYFGPGTRLLVL.

The V call is TRBV9, the J call TRBJ1-3; D is possibly TRBD1 (5 bases). Trimming shortened V by 0 bases and J by 0 bases, and 13 bases separated the two germline ends. The germline V gene encodes CDR1 SGDLS and CDR2 YYNGEE. The CDR3 runs to 17 residues. In DNA form, the CDR3 reads TGTGCCAGCAGCGTAGCTACTGGGGCCAGCTCTGGAAACACCATATATTTT. Its translation: CASSVATGASSGNTIYF.

The rearrangement uses TRBV7-2 and TRBJ1-1; no reliable D call. The CDR3 extends over 13 amino acids. V was shortened by 2 bases and J by 4 bases, with 8 bases between the two germline ends. Germline CDR1 SGHTA, CDR2 FQGNSA. CDR3 DNA sequence: TGTGCCAGCAGCTTAAGTACAGCCACTGAAGCTTTCTTT. Translating it yields CASSLSTATEAFF.